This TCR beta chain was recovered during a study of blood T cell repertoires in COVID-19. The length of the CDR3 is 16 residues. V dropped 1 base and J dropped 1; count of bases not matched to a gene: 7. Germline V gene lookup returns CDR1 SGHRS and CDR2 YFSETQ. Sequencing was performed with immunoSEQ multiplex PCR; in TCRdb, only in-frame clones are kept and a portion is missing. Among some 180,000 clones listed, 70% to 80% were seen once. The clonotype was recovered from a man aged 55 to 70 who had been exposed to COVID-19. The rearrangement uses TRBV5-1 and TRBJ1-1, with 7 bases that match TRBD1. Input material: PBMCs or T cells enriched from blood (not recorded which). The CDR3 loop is CASSLSTGQKNTEAFF. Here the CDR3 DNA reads TGCGCCAGCAGCTTGAGTACGGGACAGAAGAACACTGAAGCTTTCTTT.